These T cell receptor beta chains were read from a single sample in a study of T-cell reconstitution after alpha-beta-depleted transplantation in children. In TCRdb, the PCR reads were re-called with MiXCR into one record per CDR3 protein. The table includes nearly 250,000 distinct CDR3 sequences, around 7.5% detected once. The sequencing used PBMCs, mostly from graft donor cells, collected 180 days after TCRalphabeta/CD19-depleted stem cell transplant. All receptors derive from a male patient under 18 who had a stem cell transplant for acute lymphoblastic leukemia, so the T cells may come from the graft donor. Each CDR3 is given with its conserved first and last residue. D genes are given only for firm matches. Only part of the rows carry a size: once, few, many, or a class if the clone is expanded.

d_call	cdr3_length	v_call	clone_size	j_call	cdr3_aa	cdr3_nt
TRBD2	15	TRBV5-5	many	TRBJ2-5	CASSLAGLADGTQYF	TGTGCCAGCAGCTTGGCGGGACTAGCGGATGGGACCCAGTACTTC
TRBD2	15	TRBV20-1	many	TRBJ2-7	CSARELAGGPYEQYF	TGCAGTGCTAGAGAGCTAGCGGGAGGACCCTACGAGCAGTACTTC
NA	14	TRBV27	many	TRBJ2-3	CASSFQDVTDTQYF	TGTGCCAGCAGCTTCCAGGACGTCACAGATACGCAGTATTTT
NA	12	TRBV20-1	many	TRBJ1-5	CSATYRDQPQHF	TGCAGTGCGACTTACAGGGATCAGCCCCAGCATTTT
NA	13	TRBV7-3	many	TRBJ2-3	CASSLRPADTQYF	TGTGCCAGCAGCTTAAGGCCCGCAGATACGCAGTATTTT
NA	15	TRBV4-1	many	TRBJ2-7	CASSRGTDFQGDQYF	TGCGCCAGCAGCCGAGGGACGGACTTCCAAGGAGACCAGTACTTC
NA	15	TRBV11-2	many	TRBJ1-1	CASSTPSAMNTEAFF	TGTGCCAGCAGCACCCCCAGCGCAATGAACACTGAAGCTTTCTTT
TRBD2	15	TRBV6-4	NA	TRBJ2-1	CASSDSGGGVSKQFF	TGTGCCAGCAGTGACTCAGGCGGGGGGGTTTCAAAGCAGTTCTTC
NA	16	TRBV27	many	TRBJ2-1	CASSLYGDSSYNEQFF	TGTGCCAGCAGTTTATATGGGGATTCATCATACAATGAGCAGTTCTTC
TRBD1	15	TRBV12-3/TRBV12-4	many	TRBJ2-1	CASRTGTGGGNEQFF	TGTGCCAGCCGTACCGGGACAGGGGGTGGCAATGAGCAGTTCTTC
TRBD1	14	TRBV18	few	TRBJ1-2	CASSRFGTGNGYTF	TGTGCCAGCTCCAGGTTTGGGACAGGGAATGGCTACACCTTC
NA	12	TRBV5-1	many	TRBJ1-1	CASRRGVTEAFF	TGCGCCAGCAGAAGAGGTGTCACTGAAGCTTTCTTT
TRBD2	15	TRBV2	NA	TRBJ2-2	CATQRREGNTGELFF	TGTGCCACCCAGAGGCGGGAGGGGAACACCGGGGAGCTGTTTTTT
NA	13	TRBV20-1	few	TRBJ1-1	CSARDYRDGGAFF	TGCAGTGCTAGAGATTATAGGGACGGAGGGGCTTTCTTT
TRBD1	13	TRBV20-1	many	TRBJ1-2	CSALGGAGYGYTF	TGCAGTGCTTTAGGGGGCGCGGGCTATGGCTACACCTTC
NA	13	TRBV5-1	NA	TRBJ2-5	CASSLSLDATQYF	TGCGCCAGCAGCTTGAGCCTAGATGCGACCCAGTACTTC
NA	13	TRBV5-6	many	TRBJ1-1	CASSLVGLTEAFF	TGTGCCAGCAGCTTGGTTGGGTTAACTGAAGCTTTCTTT
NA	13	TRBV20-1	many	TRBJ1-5	CSATTGSNQPQHF	TGCAGTGCTACAACAGGGTCCAATCAGCCCCAGCATTTT
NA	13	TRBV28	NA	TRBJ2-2	CARGPGNPGELFF	TGTGCCAGGGGACCCGGGAACCCCGGGGAGCTGTTTTTT
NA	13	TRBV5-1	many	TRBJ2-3	CASSLAEADTQYF	TGCGCCAGCAGCTTGGCCGAGGCAGATACGCAGTATTTT
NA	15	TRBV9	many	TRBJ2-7	CASSPSGTEPYEQYF	TGTGCCAGCAGCCCTTCCGGGACGGAACCCTACGAGCAGTACTTC
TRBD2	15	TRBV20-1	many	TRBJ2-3	CSARRLAGGADTQYF	TGCAGTGCTAGAAGGCTAGCGGGGGGGGCAGATACGCAGTATTTT
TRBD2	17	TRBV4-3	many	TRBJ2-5	CASSQEPAGGIQETQYF	TGCGCCAGCAGCCAAGAGCCAGCGGGGGGAATACAAGAGACCCAGTACTTC
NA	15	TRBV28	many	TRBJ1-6	CASREGSSYNSPLHF	TGTGCCAGCAGGGAGGGGAGCTCCTATAATTCACCCCTCCACTTT
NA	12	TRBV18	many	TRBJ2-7	CASSGTFYEQYF	TGTGCCAGCTCTGGGACTTTCTACGAGCAGTACTTC
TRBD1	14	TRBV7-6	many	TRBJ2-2	CASSLDRGGGELFF	TGTGCCAGCAGCCTGGACAGGGGTGGCGGGGAGCTGTTTTTT
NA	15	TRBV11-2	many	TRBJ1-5	CASSLAPGPNQPQHF	TGTGCCAGCAGCTTAGCACCAGGGCCGAATCAGCCCCAGCATTTT
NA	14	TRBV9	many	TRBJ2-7	CASSVAGGVTEQYF	TGTGCCAGCAGCGTAGCGGGGGGCGTTACGGAGCAGTACTTC
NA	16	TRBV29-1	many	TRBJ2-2	CSVEDLARAGTGELFF	TGCAGCGTTGAAGATCTTGCTAGGGCGGGCACCGGGGAGCTGTTTTTT
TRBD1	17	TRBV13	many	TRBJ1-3	CASSGGGLQGAGNTIYF	TGTGCCAGCAGCGGGGGAGGATTACAGGGGGCTGGAAACACCATATATTTT
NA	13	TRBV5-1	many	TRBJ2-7	CASRSDNSYEQYF	TGCGCCAGCAGATCGGACAACTCCTACGAGCAGTACTTC
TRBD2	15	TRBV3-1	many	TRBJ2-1	CASSQSLAGSNEQFF	TGTGCCAGCAGCCAAAGTCTAGCGGGATCCAATGAGCAGTTCTTC
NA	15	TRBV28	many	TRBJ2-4	CASSLRGLAKNIQYF	TGTGCCAGCAGTTTACGGGGACTAGCCAAAAACATTCAGTACTTC
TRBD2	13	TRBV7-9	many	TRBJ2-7	CASSPLRLAEQYF	TGTGCCAGCAGCCCCCTTCGACTAGCCGAGCAGTACTTC
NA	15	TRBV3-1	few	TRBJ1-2	CASSPTPGWPNGYTF	TGTGCCAGCAGCCCGACCCCCGGATGGCCTAATGGCTACACCTTC
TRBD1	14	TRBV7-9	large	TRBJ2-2	CAGDRGMITGELFF	TGTGCCGGCGACAGGGGGATGATCACCGGGGAGCTGTTTTTT
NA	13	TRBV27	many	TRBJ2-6	CASSFAGANVLTF	TGTGCCAGCAGTTTTGCTGGGGCCAACGTCCTGACTTTC
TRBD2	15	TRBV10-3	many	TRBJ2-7	CAISGPSGSEYEQYF	TGTGCCATCAGTGGACCTAGCGGGAGTGAGTACGAGCAGTACTTC
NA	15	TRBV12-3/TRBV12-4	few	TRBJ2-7	CASSFGSLGIYEQYF	TGTGCCAGCAGTTTTGGGAGCCTAGGGATCTACGAGCAGTACTTC
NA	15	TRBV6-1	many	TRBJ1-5	CASSEARGGNQPQHF	TGTGCCAGCAGTGAAGCAAGGGGGGGGAATCAGCCCCAGCATTTT
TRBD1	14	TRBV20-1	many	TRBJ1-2	CSARAGTADYGYTF	TGCAGTGCTAGAGCCGGGACAGCGGACTATGGCTACACTTTC
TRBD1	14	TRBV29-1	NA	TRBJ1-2	CSVEDGDRVYGYTF	TGCAGCGTTGAAGATGGGGACAGAGTTTATGGCTACACCTTC
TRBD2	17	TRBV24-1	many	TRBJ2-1	CATSAPGTSGRLNEQFF	TGTGCCACCAGTGCCCCCGGGACTAGCGGGAGGCTAAATGAGCAGTTCTTC
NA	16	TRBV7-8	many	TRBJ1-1	CASSLWEATLNTEVFF	TGTGCCAGCAGCTTATGGGAGGCCACCCTGAACACTGAAGTTTTCTTT
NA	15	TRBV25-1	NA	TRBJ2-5	CASSEGAGTRETQYF	TGTGCCAGCAGTGAGGGGGCAGGGACAAGGGAGACCCAGTACTTC
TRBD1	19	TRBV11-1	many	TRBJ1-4	CAISPRTGGVFGTNEKLFF	TGTGCCATCAGCCCCAGGACAGGGGGAGTCTTCGGAACTAATGAAAAACTGTTTTTT
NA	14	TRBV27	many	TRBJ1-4	CASISGRRNEKLFF	TGTGCCAGCATCTCAGGCAGGAGGAATGAAAAACTGTTTTTT
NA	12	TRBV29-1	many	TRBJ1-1	CSVEEQSTEAFF	TGCAGCGTTGAAGAACAGAGCACTGAAGCTTTCTTT
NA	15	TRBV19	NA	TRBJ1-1	CASSAGGAIDTEAFF	TGTGCCAGTAGCGCGGGGGGGGCGATCGACACTGAAGCTTTCTTT
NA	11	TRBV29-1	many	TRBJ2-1	CSVHGPNEQFF	TGCAGCGTCCATGGCCCAAATGAGCAGTTCTTC
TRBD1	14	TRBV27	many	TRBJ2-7	CASSDRGGSYEQYF	TGTGCCAGCAGTGACAGGGGGGGTTCTTACGAGCAGTACTTC
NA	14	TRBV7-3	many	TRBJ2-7	CASSLGLGSYEQYF	TGTGCCAGCAGCTTAGGACTGGGATCCTACGAGCAGTACTTC
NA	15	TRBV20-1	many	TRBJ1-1	CSARGTDYRNTEAFF	TGCAGTGCTAGAGGGACTGATTATAGGAACACTGAAGCTTTCTTT
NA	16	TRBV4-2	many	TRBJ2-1	CASSQDERQGVNEQFF	TGTGCCAGCAGCCAAGATGAGAGGCAGGGAGTTAATGAGCAGTTCTTC
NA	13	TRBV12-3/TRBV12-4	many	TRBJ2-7	CASSFSGFYEQYF	TGTGCCAGCAGTTTCTCCGGATTTTACGAGCAGTACTTC
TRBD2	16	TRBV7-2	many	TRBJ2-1	CASSPVTSGRKNEQFF	TGTGCCAGCAGCCCGGTGACTAGCGGGAGGAAAAATGAGCAGTTCTTC
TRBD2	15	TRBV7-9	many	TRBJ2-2	CASSLAAGGSGELFF	TGTGCCAGCAGCTTAGCGGCCGGGGGGTCCGGGGAGCTGTTTTTT
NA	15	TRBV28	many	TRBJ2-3	CASGGRKVYTDTQYF	TGTGCCAGCGGGGGTAGAAAGGTTTACACAGATACGCAGTATTTT
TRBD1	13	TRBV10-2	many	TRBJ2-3	CASEDRLTDTQYF	TGCGCCAGCGAGGACAGGCTCACAGATACGCAGTATTTT
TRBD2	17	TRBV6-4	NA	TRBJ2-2	CASSVSSGGANTGELFF	TGTGCCAGCAGTGTCTCTAGCGGGGGGGCCAACACCGGGGAGCTGTTTTTT